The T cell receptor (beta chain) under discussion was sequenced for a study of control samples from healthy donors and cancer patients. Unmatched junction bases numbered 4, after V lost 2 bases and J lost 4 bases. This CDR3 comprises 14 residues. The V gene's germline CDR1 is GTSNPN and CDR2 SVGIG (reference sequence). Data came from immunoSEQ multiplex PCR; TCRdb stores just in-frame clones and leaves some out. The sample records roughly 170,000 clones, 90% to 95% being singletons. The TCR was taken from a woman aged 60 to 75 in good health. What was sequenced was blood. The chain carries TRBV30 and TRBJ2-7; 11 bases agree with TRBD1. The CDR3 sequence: CAWSWGTGGYEQYF. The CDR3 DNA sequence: TGTGCCTGGAGTTGGGGGACAGGGGGGTACGAGCAGTACTTC.